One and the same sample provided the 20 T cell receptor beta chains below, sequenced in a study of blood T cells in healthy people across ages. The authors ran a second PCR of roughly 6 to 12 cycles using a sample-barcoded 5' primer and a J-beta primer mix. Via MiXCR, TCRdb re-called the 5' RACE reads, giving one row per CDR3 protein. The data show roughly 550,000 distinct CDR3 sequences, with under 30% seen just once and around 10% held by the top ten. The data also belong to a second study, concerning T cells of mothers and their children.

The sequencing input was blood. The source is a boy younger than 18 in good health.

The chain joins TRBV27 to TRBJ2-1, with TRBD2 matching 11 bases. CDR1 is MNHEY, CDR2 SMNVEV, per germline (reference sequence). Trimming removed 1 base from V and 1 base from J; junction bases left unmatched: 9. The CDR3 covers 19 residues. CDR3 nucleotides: TGTGCCAGCAGTTTATTAGCGGGAGGGCCCCTTACGTCCTACAATGAGCAGTTCTTC. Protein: CASSLLAGGPLTSYNEQFF.

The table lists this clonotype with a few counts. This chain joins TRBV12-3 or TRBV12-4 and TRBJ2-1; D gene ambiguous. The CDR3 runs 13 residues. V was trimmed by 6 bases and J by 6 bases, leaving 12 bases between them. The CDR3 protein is CASSPGDPNEQFF. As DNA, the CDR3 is TGTGCCAGCAGCCCCGGAGACCCCAATGAGCAGTTCTTC.

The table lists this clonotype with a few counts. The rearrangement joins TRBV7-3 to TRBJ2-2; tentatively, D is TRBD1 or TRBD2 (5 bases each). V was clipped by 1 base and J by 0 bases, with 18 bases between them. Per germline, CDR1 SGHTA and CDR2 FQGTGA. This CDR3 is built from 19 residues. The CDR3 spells CASSLRTVGVTANTGELFF. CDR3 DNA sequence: TGTGCCAGCAGCTTAAGAACTGTGGGGGTTACGGCGAACACCGGGGAGCTGTTTTTT.

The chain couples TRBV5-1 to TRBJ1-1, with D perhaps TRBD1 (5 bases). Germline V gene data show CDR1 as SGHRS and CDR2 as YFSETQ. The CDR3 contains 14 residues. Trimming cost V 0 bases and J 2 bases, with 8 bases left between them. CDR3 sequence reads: CASSLDRTNTEAFF. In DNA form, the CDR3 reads TGCGCCAGCAGCTTGGACAGGACCAACACTGAAGCTTTCTTT.

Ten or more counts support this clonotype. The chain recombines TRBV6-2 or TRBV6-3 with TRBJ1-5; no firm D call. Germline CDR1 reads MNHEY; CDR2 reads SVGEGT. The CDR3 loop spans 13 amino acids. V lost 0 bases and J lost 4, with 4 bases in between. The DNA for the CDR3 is TGTGCCAGCAGTTACTCGGAAAATCAGCCCCAGCATTTT. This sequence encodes CASSYSENQPQHF.

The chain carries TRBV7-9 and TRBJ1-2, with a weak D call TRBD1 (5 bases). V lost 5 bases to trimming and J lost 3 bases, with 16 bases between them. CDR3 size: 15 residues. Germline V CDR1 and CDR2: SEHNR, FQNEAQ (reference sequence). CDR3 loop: CASSLAGTEYYGYTF. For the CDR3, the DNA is TGTGCCAGCAGCCTTGCCGGGACTGAGTACTATGGCTACACCTTC.

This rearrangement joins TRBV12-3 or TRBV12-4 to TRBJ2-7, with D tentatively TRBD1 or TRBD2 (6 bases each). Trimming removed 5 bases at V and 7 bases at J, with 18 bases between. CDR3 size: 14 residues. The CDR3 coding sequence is TGTGCCAGCAGTAAACAGGGAGGACAGAGGGAGCAGTACTTC. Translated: CASSKQGGQREQYF.

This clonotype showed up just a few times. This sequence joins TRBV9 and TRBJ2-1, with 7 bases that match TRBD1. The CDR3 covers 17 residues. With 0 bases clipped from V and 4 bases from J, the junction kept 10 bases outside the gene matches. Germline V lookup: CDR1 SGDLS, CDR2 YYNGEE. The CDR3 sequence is CASSVARDREGYNEQFF. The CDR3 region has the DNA TGTGCCAGCAGCGTAGCCCGTGACAGGGAAGGGTACAATGAGCAGTTCTTC.

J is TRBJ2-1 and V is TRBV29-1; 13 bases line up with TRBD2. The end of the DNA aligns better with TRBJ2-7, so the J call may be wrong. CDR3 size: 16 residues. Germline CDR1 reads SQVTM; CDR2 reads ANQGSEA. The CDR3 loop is CSAIRRTSGGSYEQYF. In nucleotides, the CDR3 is TGCAGCGCCATAAGGAGGACTAGCGGGGGCTCCTACGAGCAGTACTTC.

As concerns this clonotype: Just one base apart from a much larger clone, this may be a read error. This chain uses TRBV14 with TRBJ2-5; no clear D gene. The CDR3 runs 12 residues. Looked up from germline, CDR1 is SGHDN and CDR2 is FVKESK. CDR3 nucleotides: TGTGCCATCAGCCACGACACTTCCCCGGGGTACTTC. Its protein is CAISHDTSPGYF.

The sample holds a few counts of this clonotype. The CDR3 region is CASSFADTQYF. The CDR3 DNA reads as TGTGCCAGCAGTTTTGCAGATACGCAGTATTTT. The chain uses TRBV28 and TRBJ2-3; the D is unclear. Germline CDR1 reads MDHEN; CDR2 reads SYDVKM. Deletions cut 3 bases from V and 4 bases from J, with 2 bases between. The CDR3 loop spans 11 amino acids.

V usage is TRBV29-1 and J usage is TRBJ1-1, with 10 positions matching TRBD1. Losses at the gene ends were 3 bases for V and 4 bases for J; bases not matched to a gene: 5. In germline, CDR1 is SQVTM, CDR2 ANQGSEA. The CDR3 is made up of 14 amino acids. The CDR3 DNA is TGCAGCGTTGACCCCCGGGACAGGGGCACTGAAGCTTTCTTT. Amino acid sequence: CSVDPRDRGTEAFF.

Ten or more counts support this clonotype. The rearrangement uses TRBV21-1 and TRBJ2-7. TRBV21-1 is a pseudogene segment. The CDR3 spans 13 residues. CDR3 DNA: TGTGCCAGCAGCGGACAGGGCTCCTACGAGCAGTACTTC. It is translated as CASSGQGSYEQYF.

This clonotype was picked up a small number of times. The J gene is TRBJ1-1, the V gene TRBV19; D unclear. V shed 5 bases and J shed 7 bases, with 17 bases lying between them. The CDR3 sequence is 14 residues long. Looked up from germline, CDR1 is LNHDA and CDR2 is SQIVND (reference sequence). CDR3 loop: CASSANQDVIEAFF. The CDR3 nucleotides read TGTGCCAGTAGTGCCAACCAGGATGTCATTGAAGCTTTCTTT. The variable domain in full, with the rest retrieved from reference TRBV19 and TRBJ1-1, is DGGITQSPKYLFRKEGQNVTLSCEQNLNHDAMYWYRQDPGQGLRLIYYSQIVNDFQKGDIAEGYSVSREKKESFPLTVTSAQKNPTAFYLCASSANQDVIEAFFGQGTRLTVV.

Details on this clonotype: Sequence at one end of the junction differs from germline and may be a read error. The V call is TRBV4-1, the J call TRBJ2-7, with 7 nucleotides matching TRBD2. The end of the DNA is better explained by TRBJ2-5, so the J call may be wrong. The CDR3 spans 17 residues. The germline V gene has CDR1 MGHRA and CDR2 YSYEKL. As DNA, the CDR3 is TGTGCCAGCAGCCAGAGTCCCCAAGCGGGGAGAACGGAGACCCAGTACTTC. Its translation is CASSQSPQAGRTETQYF.

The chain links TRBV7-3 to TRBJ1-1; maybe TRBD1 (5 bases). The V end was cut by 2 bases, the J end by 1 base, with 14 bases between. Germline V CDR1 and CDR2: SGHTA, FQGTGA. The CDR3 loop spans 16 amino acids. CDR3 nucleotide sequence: TGTGCCAGCAGCTTAGGAGTCTGGGGGGGGAACACTGAAGCTTTCTTT. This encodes CASSLGVWGGNTEAFF.

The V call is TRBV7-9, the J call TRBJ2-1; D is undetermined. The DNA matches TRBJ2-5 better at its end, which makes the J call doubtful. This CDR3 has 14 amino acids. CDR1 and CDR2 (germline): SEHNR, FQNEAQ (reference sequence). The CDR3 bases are TGTGCCAGCAGCTATACCGAGCGTGGTGAGACCCAGTACTTC. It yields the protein CASSYTERGETQYF.

The CDR3 nucleotides read TGCGCCAGCAGCCAAGTCCGGGGCGCGGGATATGGCTACACCTTC. Protein product: CASSQVRGAGYGYTF. This chain uses TRBV4-3 with TRBJ1-2; TRBD1 is a possible D gene (5 bases). The CDR3 totals 15 residues. Trimming took 1 base from V and 5 from J, leaving 14 bases between them. Germline CDR1 LGHNA, CDR2 YSLEER.

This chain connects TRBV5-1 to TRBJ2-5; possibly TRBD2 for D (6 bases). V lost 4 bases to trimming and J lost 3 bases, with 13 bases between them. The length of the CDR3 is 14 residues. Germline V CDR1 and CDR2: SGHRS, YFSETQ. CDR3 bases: TGCGCCAGCAGCGGGGGGACGATTGAAGAGACCCAGTACTTC. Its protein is CASSGGTIEETQYF. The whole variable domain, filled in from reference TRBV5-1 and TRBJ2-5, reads KAGVTQTPRYLIKTRGQQVTLSCSPISGHRSVSWYQQTPGQGLQFLFEYFSETQRNKGNFPGRFSGRQFSNSRSEMNVSTLELGDSALYLCASSGGTIEETQYFGPGTRLLVL.

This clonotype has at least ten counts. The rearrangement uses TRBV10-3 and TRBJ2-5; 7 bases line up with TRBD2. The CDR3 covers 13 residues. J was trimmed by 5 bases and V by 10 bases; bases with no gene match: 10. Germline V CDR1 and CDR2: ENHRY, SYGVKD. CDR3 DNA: TGTGCCACCGGGGGGTCCGGGATGGAGACCCAGTACTTC. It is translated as CATGGSGMETQYF.